Listed below are T cell receptor beta chains from one sample, sequenced in a study of blood T cells in healthy people across ages. TCRdb processed the 5' RACE reads anew with MiXCR; each CDR3 protein has one entry. The sample consists of 800,000 to 1,300,000 distinct CDR3 sequences, roughly 24% of them appearing once. This same sample was also taken into another study, of T cells of mothers and their children.

The sequenced sample was blood. The source is a girl aged 2-10 years in good health. Each CDR3 is given with its conserved first and last residue. A D gene is named only where the DNA matches it firmly. Some rows have no size entry. The others give once, few or many, or a class for an expanded clone.

D gene,V gene,clone size,J gene,CDR3 protein,CDR3 DNA
.,TRBV29-1,.,TRBJ2-1,CSVAKGVWIHNGQFF,TGCAGCGTTGCTAAGGGCGTGTGGATTCACAATGGGCAGTTCTTC
.,TRBV6-6,few,TRBJ1-1,CASSLAGPRVNTEAFF,TGTGCCAGCAGTTTGGCGGGGCCGCGGGTGAACACTGAAGCTTTCTTT
TRBD1,TRBV12-3/TRBV12-4,few,TRBJ2-1,CASSPETGVNEQFF,TGTGCCAGCAGCCCCGAGACAGGGGTAAATGAGCAGTTCTTC
.,TRBV13,.,TRBJ2-5,CASSMDLRETQYF,TGTGCCAGCAGCATGGATCTTAGGGAGACCCAGTACTTC
.,TRBV6-1,few,TRBJ1-1,CASSGSTVTEAFF,TGTGCCAGCAGTGGAAGCACCGTCACTGAAGCTTTCTTT
.,TRBV4-3,.,TRBJ1-1,CASSPSPGLGTEAFF,TGCGCCAGCAGCCCGTCCCCCGGCCTGGGCACTGAAGCTTTCTTT
.,TRBV20-1,few,TRBJ2-7,CSARDTAESSYEQYF,TGCAGTGCTAGAGATACGGCAGAGTCCTCCTACGAGCAGTACTTC
.,TRBV7-9,few,TRBJ2-5,CASSPPTTRPQETQYF,TGTGCCAGCAGCCCCCCAACGACTAGACCTCAAGAGACCCAGTACTTC
TRBD2,TRBV20-1,few,TRBJ2-1,CSARADGTSGRASYNEQFF,TGCAGTGCTAGGGCTGACGGGACTAGCGGGAGGGCCTCCTACAATGAGCAGTTCTTC
.,TRBV6-5,.,TRBJ2-2,CASSYRSLGAGELFF,TGTGCCAGCAGTTACCGGAGCTTGGGGGCCGGGGAGCTGTTTTTT
.,TRBV4-3,few,TRBJ2-7,CASSQDRHRAYEQYF,TGCGCCAGCAGCCAAGATCGGCACAGGGCCTACGAGCAGTACTTC
.,TRBV7-2,few,TRBJ1-3,CASSSGPYYTNFSGNTIYF,TGTGCCAGCAGCTCCGGGCCTTACTATACTAATTTCTCTGGAAACACCATATATTTT
.,TRBV6-5,few,TRBJ1-4,CATAPSVGSSEKLFF,TGTGCCACCGCCCCTTCCGTCGGGAGTAGTGAAAAACTGTTTTTT
.,TRBV11-2,.,TRBJ2-3,CASSLVVSPDTQYF,TGTGCCAGCAGCTTAGTTGTTAGTCCAGATACGCAGTATTTT
.,TRBV12-3/TRBV12-4,few,TRBJ2-1,CASRVTGDHNEQFF,TGTGCCAGCAGAGTAACCGGGGACCACAATGAGCAGTTCTTC
.,TRBV2,few,TRBJ2-1,CATQTPRGTHNEQFF,TGTGCCACTCAGACCCCGCGGGGGACACACAATGAGCAGTTCTTC
.,TRBV4-2,few,TRBJ1-1,CASSHRGGMNTEAFF,TGTGCCAGCAGCCACAGGGGCGGGATGAACACTGAAGCTTTCTTT
TRBD2,TRBV3-1,.,TRBJ2-1,CASSQDFGLLQVAGGLTYNEQFF,TGTGCCAGCAGCCAGGATTTTGGTCTACTCCAAGTAGCGGGAGGTCTTACCTACAATGAGCAGTTCTTC
.,TRBV7-8,.,TRBJ2-5,CASSLVSISGGETQYF,TGTGCCAGCAGCTTAGTTTCGATTAGCGGTGGGGAGACCCAGTACTTC
TRBD2,TRBV24-1,.,TRBJ2-1,CATRERGGRNEQFF,TGTGCCACCAGAGAAAGGGGCGGGAGAAATGAGCAGTTCTTC
.,TRBV2,.,TRBJ2-1,CASTLSRVAREQFF,TGTGCCAGCACGTTGTCTCGGGTAGCGCGAGAGCAGTTCTTC
TRBD2,TRBV9,.,TRBJ2-7,CASSVGSGSGYEQYF,TGTGCCAGCAGCGTAGGAAGCGGGAGTGGGTACGAGCAGTACTTC
.,TRBV5-1,.,TRBJ1-2,CASSSPGDGYGYTF,TGCGCCAGCAGTTCCCCGGGGGACGGCTATGGCTACACCTTC
TRBD2,TRBV7-8,.,TRBJ2-1,CASSFLSGRAIPQFF,TGTGCCAGCAGCTTTTTAAGCGGGAGGGCCATTCCGCAGTTCTTC
TRBD2,TRBV6-2/TRBV6-3,few,TRBJ2-1,CASSISPPGGGAGSYNEQFF,TGTGCCAGCAGTATTTCCCCCCCAGGCGGGGGGGCCGGGTCCTACAATGAGCAGTTCTTC
TRBD1,TRBV20-1,few,TRBJ1-4,CSARDQGGVEKLFF,TGCAGTGCTAGAGATCAGGGGGGTGTTGAAAAACTGTTTTTT
.,TRBV6-1,.,TRBJ1-3,CASNDLGNTIYF,TGTGCCAGCAACGACCTAGGAAACACCATATATTTT
.,TRBV7-2,.,TRBJ2-1,CASRPNRGGYNEQFF,TGTGCCAGCAGACCAAACAGGGGGGGATACAATGAGCAGTTCTTC
.,TRBV9,few,TRBJ2-4,CASSVASGGLVNIQYF,TGTGCCAGCAGCGTAGCGAGCGGTGGTTTGGTGAACATTCAGTACTTC
.,TRBV6-2/TRBV6-3,.,TRBJ2-1,CASSYSALNEQFF,TGTGCCAGCAGTTACTCGGCCCTTAATGAGCAGTTCTTC
.,TRBV12-3/TRBV12-4,few,TRBJ2-7,CASSIKGPDEQYF,TGTGCCAGCAGCATTAAGGGTCCCGACGAGCAGTACTTC
.,TRBV7-9,.,TRBJ2-5,CATSGDLVNEQLF,TGTGCCACATCAGGGGATTTGGTCAATGAGCAGCTCTTC
TRBD2,TRBV5-1,.,TRBJ2-5,CASSFGGAGAYQETQYF,TGCGCCAGCAGCTTCGGAGGCGCGGGAGCGTACCAAGAGACCCAGTACTTC
TRBD1,TRBV29-1,.,TRBJ2-2,CSVDGNDRDPGELFF,TGCAGCGTTGATGGGAACGACAGGGACCCCGGGGAGCTGTTTTTT
TRBD2,TRBV9,.,TRBJ2-3,CASSVSGGAADTQYF,TGTGCCAGCAGCGTTAGCGGGGGGGCGGCAGATACGCAGTATTTT
.,TRBV6-1,.,TRBJ1-2,CASRDPRNYGYTF,TGTGCCAGCAGGGATCCCAGAAACTATGGCTACACCTTC
.,TRBV19,.,TRBJ2-7,CASSNTDAFYEQYF,TGTGCCAGTAGTAACACTGACGCATTCTACGAGCAGTACTTC
TRBD2,TRBV7-3,once,TRBJ2-7,CASSFGTSESYEQYF,TGTGCCAGCAGCTTCGGGACTAGCGAGAGCTACGAGCAGTACTTC
TRBD1,TRBV20-1,.,TRBJ1-2,CSAMDRVLSGGYTF,TGCAGTGCTATGGACAGGGTATTATCCGGGGGCTACACCTTC
.,TRBV28,once,TRBJ1-1,CASSLAGFAEAFF,TGTGCCAGCAGTTTGGCGGGTTTTGCTGAAGCTTTCTTT
TRBD2,TRBV5-1,few,TRBJ2-7,CASSLVTSGNTEQYF,TGCGCCAGCAGCTTGGTTACTAGCGGTAATACGGAGCAGTACTTC
.,TRBV27,.,TRBJ2-1,CASSFGSRPSYNEQFF,TGTGCCAGCAGTTTCGGATCGCGACCGTCCTACAATGAGCAGTTCTTC
.,TRBV20-1,.,TRBJ1-2,CSATNTEHYGYTF,TGCAGTGCTACAAATACAGAGCACTATGGCTACACCTTC
.,TRBV7-9,few,TRBJ1-2,CASTSSRNRSPNYGYTF,TGTGCCAGCACTTCTAGCCGGAACAGAAGCCCAAATTATGGCTACACCTTC
TRBD1,TRBV11-2,.,TRBJ2-2,CASSKGQGQLFF,TGTGCCAGCAGCAAAGGACAGGGCCAGCTGTTTTTT
.,TRBV29-1,few,TRBJ2-5,CSSGRGYQETQYF,TGCAGCTCCGGACGGGGGTACCAAGAGACCCAGTACTTC
TRBD2,TRBV9,.,TRBJ2-3,CASSAWLADGTDTQYF,TGTGCCAGCAGCGCATGGCTAGCGGACGGCACAGATACGCAGTATTTT
TRBD2,TRBV29-1,.,TRBJ2-3,CSVLAGGGDTQYF,TGCAGCGTTTTAGCGGGAGGAGGGGATACGCAGTATTTT
.,TRBV6-5,.,TRBJ1-2,CASSPAGGIGGYTF,TGTGCCAGCAGTCCGGCCGGGGGAATTGGTGGCTACACCTTC
.,TRBV7-2,.,TRBJ1-1,CASSLDGSFIEAFF,TGTGCCAGCAGCTTAGATGGTTCGTTCATAGAAGCTTTCTTT
.,TRBV2,.,TRBJ2-5,CASTPDSQETQYF,TGTGCCAGCACCCCCGACAGCCAAGAGACCCAGTACTTC
.,TRBV15,.,TRBJ2-7,CATSRDPNPGYEQYF,TGTGCCACCAGCAGAGATCCTAACCCCGGGTACGAGCAGTACTTC
TRBD1,TRBV18,.,TRBJ1-3,CASSPGTGLNSGNTIYF,TGTGCCAGCTCACCAGGGACAGGGCTAAACTCTGGAAACACCATATATTTT
.,TRBV7-2,few,TRBJ1-2,CASAIVEDYGYTF,TGTGCCAGCGCCATAGTGGAGGACTATGGCTACACCTTC
.,TRBV6-5,few,TRBJ2-5,CASSYQYRQETQYF,TGTGCCAGCAGTTACCAGTACCGCCAAGAGACCCAGTACTTC
.,TRBV2,few,TRBJ1-1,CASSILATKEAFF,TGTGCCAGCAGTATACTGGCGACCAAGGAAGCTTTCTTT